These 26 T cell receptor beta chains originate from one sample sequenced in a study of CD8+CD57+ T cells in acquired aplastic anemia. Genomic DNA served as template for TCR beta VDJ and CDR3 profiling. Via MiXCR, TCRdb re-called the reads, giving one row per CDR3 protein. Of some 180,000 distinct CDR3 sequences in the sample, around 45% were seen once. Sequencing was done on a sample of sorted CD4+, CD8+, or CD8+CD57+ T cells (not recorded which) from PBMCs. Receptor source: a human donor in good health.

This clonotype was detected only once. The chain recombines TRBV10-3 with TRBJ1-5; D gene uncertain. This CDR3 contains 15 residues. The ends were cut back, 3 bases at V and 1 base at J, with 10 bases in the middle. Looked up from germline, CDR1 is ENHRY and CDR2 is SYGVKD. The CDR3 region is CAISEEGLSNQPQHF. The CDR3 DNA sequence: TGTGCCATCAGTGAAGAGGGTTTGAGCAATCAGCCCCAGCATTTT.

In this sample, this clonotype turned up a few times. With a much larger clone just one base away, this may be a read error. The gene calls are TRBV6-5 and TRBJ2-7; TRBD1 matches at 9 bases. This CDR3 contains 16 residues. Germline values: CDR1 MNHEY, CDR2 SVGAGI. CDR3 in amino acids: CASSYSPGTGSYERYF. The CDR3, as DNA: TGTGCCAGCAGTTACTCACCGGGGACAGGGTCCTACGAGCGGTACTTC.

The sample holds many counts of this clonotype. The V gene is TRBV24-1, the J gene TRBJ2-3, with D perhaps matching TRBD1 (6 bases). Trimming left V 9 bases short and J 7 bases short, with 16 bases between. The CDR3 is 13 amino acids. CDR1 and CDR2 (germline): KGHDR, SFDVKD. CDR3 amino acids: CATAEYGQNTQYF. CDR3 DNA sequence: TGTGCCACCGCTGAATATGGACAGAATACGCAGTATTTT.

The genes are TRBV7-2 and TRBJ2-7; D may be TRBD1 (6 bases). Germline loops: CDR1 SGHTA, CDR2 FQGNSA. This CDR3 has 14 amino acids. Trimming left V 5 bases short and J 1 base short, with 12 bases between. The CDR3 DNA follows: TGTGCCAGCAGCCGCAGGGGAGCGTCCTACGAGCAGTACTTC. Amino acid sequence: CASSRRGASYEQYF.

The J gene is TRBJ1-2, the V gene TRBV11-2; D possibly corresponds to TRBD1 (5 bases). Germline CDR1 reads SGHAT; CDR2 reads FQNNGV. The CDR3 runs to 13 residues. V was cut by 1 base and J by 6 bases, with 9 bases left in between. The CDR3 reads CASSLGWGDGYTF. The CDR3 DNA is TGTGCCAGCAGCTTAGGGTGGGGGGATGGCTACACCTTC.

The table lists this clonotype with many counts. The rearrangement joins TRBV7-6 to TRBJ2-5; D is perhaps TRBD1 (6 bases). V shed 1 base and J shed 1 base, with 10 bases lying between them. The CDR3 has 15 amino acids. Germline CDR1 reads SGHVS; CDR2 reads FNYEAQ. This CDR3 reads CASSLGRTVQETQYF. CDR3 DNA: TGTGCCAGCAGCTTAGGGCGGACAGTCCAAGAGACCCAGTACTTC.

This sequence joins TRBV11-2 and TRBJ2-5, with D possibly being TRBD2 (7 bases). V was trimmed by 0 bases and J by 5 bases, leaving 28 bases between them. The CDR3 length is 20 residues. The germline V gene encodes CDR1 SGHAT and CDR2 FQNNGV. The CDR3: CASSLDLRQRTQGGRETQYF. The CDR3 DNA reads TGTGCCAGCAGCTTAGACCTCCGGCAGCGGACACAGGGAGGGAGGGAGACCCAGTACTTC.

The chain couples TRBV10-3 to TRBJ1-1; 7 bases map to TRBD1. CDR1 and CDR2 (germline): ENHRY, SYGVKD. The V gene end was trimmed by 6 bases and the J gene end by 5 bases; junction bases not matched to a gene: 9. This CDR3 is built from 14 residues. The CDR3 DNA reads TGTGCCATCAGGCCACAGGGGCAGGGTACTGAAGCTTTCTTT. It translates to CAIRPQGQGTEAFF.

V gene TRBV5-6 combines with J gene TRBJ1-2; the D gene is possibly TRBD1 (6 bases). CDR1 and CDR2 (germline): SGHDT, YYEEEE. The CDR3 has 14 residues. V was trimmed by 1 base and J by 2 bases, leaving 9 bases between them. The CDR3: CASSLQGQNYGYTF. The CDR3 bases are TGTGCCAGCAGCTTGCAAGGACAGAACTATGGCTACACCTTC. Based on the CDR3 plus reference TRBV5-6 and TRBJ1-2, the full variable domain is DAGVTQSPTHLIKTRGQQVTLRCSPKSGHDTVSWYQQALGQGPQFIFQYYEEEERQRGNFPDRFSGHQFPNYSSELNVNALLLGDSALYLCASSLQGQNYGYTFGSGTRLTVV.

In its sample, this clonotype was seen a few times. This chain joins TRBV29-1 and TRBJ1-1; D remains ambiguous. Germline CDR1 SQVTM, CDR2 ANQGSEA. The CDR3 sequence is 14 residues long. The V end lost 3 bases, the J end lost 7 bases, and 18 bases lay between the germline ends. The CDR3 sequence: CSVEVWARELEAFF. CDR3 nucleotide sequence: TGCAGCGTTGAGGTCTGGGCAAGAGAACTTGAAGCTTTCTTT.

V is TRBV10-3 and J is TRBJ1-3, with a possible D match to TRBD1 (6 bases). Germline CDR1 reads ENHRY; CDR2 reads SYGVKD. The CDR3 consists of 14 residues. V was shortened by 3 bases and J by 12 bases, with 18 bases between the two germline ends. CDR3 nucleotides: TGTGCCATCAGTGACCTGGGGCAGGGGAGAAGCATATATTTT. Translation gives CAISDLGQGRSIYF.

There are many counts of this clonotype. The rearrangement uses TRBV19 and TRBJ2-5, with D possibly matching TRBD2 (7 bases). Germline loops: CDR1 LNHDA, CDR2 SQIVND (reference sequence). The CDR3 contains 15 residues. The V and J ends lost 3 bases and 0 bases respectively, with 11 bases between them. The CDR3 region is CASSMGGGYQETQYF. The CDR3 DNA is TGTGCCAGTAGTATGGGAGGGGGATACCAAGAGACCCAGTACTTC.

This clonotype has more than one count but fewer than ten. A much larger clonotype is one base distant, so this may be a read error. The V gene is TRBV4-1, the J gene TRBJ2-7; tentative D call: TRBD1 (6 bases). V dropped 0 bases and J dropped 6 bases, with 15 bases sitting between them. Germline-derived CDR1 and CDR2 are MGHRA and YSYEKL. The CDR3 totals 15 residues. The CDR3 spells CASSQDLQGTCEQYF. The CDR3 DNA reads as TGCGCCAGCAGCCAAGACCTACAGGGAACCTGCGAGCAGTACTTC.

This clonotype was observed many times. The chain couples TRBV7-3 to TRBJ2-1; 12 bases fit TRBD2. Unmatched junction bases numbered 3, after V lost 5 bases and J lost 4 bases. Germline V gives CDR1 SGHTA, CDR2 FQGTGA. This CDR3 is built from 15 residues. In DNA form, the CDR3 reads TGTGCCAGCAGCCAACTAGCGGGGGGATACAATGAGCAGTTCTTC. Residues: CASSQLAGGYNEQFF.

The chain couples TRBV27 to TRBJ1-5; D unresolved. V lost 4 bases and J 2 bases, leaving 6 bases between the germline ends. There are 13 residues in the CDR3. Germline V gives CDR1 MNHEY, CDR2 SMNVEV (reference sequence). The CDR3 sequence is CASSSPGNQPQHF. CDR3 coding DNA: TGTGCCAGCAGTTCGCCGGGCAATCAGCCCCAGCATTTT.

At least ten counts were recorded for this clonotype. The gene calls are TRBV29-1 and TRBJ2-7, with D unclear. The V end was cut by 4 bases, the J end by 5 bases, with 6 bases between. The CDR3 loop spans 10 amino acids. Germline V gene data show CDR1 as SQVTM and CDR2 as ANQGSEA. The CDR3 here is CSVAQNEQYF. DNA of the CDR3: TGCAGCGTTGCCCAGAACGAGCAGTACTTC.

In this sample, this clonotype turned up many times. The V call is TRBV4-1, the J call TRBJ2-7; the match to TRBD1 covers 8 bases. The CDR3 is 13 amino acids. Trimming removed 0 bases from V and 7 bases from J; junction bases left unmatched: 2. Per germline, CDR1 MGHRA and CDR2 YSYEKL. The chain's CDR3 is CASSQDRGREQYF. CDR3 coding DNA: TGCGCCAGCAGCCAAGACAGGGGGCGTGAGCAGTACTTC.

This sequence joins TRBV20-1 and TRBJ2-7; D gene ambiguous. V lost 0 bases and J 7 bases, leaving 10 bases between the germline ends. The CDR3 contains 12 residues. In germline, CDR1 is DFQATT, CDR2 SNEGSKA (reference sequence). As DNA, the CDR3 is TGCAGTGCTAGAGAGGGATCGCGGGAGCAGTACTTC. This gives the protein CSAREGSREQYF.

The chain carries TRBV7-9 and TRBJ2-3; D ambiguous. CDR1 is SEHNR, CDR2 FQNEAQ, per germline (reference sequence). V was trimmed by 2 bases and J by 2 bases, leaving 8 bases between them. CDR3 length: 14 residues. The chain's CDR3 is CASSLRSHTDTQYF. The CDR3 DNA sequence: TGTGCCAGCAGCTTAAGGTCCCACACAGATACGCAGTATTTT.

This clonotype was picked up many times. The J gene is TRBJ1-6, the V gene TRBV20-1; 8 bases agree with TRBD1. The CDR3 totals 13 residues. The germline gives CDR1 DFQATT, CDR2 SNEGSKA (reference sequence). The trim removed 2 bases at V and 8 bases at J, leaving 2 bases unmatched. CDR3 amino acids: CSARSTGDSPLHF. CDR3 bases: TGCAGTGCTAGATCGACAGGGGATTCACCCCTCCACTTT.

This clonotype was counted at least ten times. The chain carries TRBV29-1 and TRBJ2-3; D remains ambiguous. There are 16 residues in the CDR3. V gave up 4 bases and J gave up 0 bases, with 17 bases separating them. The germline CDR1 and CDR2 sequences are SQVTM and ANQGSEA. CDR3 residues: CSVVRMDLGSTDTQYF. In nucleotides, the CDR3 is TGCAGCGTTGTGAGGATGGATTTGGGGAGCACAGATACGCAGTATTTT.

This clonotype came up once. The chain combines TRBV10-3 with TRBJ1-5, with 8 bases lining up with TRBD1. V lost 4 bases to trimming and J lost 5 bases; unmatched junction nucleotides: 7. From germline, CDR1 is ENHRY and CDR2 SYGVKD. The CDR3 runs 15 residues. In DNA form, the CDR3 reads TGTGCCATCAGTGCGTCAGGACAGGGCTATCAGCCCCAGCATTTT. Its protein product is CAISASGQGYQPQHF.

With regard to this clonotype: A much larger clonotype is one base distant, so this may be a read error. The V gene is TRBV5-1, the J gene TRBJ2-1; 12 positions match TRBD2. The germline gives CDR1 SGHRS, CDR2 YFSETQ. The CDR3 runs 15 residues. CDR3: CASSRTSGTGNEQLF. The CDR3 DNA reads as TGCGCCAGCAGCCGGACTAGCGGGACTGGAAATGAGCAGCTCTTC.

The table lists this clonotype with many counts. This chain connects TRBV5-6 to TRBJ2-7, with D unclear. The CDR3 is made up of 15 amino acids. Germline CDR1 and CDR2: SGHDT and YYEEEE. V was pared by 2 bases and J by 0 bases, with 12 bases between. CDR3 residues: CASSFYSYDSYEQYF. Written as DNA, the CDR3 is TGTGCCAGCAGCTTCTACAGTTACGACTCCTACGAGCAGTACTTC.

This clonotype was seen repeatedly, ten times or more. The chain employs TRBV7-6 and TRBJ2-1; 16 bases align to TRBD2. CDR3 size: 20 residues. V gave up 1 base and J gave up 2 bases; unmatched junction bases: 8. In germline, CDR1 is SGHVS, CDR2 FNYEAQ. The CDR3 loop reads CASSLGGTSGRADPYNEQFF. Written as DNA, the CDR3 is TGTGCCAGCAGCTTAGGGGGGACTAGCGGGAGGGCCGACCCCTACAATGAGCAGTTCTTC.

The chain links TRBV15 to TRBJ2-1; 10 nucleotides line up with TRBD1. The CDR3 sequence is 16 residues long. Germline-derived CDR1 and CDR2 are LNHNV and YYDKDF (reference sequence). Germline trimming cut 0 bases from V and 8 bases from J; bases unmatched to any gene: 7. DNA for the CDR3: TGTGCCACCAGCAGAGATCCAGGGGACAGGGGTTATGAGCAGTTCTTC. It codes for CATSRDPGDRGYEQFF.